This T cell receptor beta chain was recovered during a study of human T cells and chemical hapten exposure. In the original workflow: Samples contained a median of roughly 100,000 TCRs, with a range of about 23,224 to 690,600. MiXCR, applied by TCRdb to the RACE reads, yields one record per CDR3 protein. The V and J calls follow TCRdb's processing rather than the paper's. The table has tens of thousands of distinct CDR3 sequences, 12% to 15% seen once. Time point indicated: pre-sensitization, week 0. The treatment denotes: therapeutic diphenylcyclopropenone sensitization with weekly scalp DPC. This clonotype was detected a few times. CDR3 size: 16 residues. The ends were cut back, 5 bases at V and 6 bases at J, with 19 bases in the middle. In germline, CDR1 is LNHDA, CDR2 SQIVND (reference sequence).

The starting material was whole blood, obtained in connection with sensitization to the hapten diphenylcyclopropenone (DPC). This chain links TRBV19 with TRBJ1-4; D remains unclear. The sequence came from a woman aged 45-65 years with alopecia areata. Some clones in this sample may be carry-over from other donors' samples. The DNA of the CDR3 is TGTGCCAGTAGTCCCCGGGTCCTTGGACCGGATGAAAAACTGTTTTTT. The encoded protein is CASSPRVLGPDEKLFF.